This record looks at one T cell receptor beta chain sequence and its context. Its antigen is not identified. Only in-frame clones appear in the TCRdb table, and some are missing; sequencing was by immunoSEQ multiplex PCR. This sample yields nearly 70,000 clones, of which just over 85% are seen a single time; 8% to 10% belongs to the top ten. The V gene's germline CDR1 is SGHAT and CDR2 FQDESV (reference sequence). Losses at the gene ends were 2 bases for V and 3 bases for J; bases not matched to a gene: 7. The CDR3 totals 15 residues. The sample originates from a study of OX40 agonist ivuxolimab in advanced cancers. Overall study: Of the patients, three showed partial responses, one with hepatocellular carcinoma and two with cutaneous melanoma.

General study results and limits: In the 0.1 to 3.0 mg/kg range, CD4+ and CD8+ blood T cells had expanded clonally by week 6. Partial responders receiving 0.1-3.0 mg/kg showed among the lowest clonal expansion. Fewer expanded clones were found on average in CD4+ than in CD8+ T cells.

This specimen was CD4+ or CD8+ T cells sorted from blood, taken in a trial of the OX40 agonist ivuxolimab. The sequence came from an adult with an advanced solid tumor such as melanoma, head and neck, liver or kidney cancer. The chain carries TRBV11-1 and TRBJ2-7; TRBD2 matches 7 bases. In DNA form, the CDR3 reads TGTGCCAGCAGCTTAATGAGCGGGGCCGACTACGAGCAGTACTTC. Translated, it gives CASSLMSGADYEQYF. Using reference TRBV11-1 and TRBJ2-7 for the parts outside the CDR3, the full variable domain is EAEVAQSPRYKITEKSQAVAFWCDPISGHATLYWYRQILGQGPELLVQFQDESVVDDSQLPKDRFSAERLKGVDSTLKIQPAELGDSAMYLCASSLMSGADYEQYFGPGTRLTVT.